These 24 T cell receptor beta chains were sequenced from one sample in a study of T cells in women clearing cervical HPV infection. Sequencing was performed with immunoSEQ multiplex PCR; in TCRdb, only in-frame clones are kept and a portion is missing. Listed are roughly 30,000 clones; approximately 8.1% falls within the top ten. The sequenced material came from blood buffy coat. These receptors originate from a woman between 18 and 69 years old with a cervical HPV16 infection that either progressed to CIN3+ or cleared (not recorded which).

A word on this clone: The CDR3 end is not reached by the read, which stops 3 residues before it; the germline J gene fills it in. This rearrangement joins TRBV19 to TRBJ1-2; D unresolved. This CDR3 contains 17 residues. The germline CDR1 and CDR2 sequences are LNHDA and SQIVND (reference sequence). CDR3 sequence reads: CASSPTAVRVSSYDYTF. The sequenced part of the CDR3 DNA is TGTGCCAGTAGTCCTACCGCGGTACGGGTTAGCTCCTACGAC.

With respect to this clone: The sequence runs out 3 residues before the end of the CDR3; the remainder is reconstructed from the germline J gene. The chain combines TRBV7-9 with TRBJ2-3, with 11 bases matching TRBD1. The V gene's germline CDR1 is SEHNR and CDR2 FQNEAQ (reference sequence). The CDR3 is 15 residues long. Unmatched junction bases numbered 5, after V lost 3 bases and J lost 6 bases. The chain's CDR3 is CASSLGQGVVDTQYF. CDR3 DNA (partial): TGTGCCAGCAGCTTGGGACAGGGGGTCGTGGATACG.

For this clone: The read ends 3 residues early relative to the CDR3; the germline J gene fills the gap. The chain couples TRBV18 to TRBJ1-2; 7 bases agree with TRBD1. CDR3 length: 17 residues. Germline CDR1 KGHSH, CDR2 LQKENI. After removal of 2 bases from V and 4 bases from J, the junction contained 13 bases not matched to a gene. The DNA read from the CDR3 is TGTGCCAGCTCACCATTCTTCCCGGGACAGAGTAGCTATGGC. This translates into CASSPFFPGQSSYG. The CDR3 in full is CASSPFFPGQSSYGYTF.

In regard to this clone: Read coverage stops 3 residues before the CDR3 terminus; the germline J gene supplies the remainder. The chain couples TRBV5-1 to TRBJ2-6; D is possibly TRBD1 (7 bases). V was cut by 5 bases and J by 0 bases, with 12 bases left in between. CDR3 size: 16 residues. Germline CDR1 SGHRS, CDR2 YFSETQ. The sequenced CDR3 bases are TGCGCCAGCAGGGAGGGGGCTGCCTCTGGGGCCAACGTC. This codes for CASREGAASGANV. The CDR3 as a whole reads CASREGAASGANVLTF.

CDR3 DNA, as far as it was read: TGTGCCAGCAGCCGGGTCTGGGACACGGAGGAGTATGGC. Residues: CASSRVWDTEEYG. The entire CDR3 protein reads CASSRVWDTEEYGYTF. V usage is TRBV4-2 and J usage is TRBJ1-2; a weak D match, TRBD1 (6 bases). The read halts 3 residues ahead of the CDR3 end, with the missing end drawn from the germline J gene. CDR1 and CDR2 from the germline V gene are LGHNA and YNFKEQ. Trimming took 4 bases from V and 5 from J, leaving 20 bases between them. The CDR3 loop spans 16 amino acids.

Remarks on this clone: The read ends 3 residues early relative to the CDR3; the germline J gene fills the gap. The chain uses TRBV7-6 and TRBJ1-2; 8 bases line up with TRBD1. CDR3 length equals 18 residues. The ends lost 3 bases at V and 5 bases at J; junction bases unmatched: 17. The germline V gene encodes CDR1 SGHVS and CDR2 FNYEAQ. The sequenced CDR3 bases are TGTGCCAGCAGCTTCCAGAGTGGACAGGGCCCAGGTCATTATGGC. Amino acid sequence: CASSFQSGQGPGHYG. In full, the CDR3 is CASSFQSGQGPGHYGYTF.

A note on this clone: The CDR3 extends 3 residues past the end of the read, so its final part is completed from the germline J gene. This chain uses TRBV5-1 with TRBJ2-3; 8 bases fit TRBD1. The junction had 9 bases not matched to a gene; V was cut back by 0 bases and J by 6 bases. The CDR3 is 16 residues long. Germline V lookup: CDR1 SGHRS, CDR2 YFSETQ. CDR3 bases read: TGCGCCAGCAGCTTGGGGCAGGGGGCGACGTGGGATACG. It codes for CASSLGQGATWDT. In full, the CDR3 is CASSLGQGATWDTQYF.

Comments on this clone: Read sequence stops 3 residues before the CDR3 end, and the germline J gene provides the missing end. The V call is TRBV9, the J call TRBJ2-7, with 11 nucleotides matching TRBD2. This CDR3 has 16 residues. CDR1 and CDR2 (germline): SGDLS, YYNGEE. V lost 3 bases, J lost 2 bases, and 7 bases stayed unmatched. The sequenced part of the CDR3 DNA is TGTGCCAGCAGCGCCGGACTAGCGGGTTTAACCTACGAG. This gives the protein CASSAGLAGLTYE. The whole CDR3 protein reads CASSAGLAGLTYEQYF.

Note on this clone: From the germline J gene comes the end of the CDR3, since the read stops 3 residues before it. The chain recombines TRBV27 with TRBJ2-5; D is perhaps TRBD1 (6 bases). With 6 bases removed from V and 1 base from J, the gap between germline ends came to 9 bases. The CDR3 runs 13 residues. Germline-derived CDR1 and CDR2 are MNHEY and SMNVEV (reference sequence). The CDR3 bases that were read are TGTGCCAGCAGCGGACAGTTCCAAGAGACC. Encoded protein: CASSGQFQET. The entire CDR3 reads CASSGQFQETQYF.

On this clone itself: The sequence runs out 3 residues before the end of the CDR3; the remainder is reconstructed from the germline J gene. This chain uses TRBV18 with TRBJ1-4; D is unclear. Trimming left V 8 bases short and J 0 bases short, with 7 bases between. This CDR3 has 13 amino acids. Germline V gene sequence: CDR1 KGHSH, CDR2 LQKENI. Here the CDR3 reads CASTRSTNEKLFF. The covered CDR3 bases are TGTGCCAGCACCAGGTCAACTAATGAAAAA.

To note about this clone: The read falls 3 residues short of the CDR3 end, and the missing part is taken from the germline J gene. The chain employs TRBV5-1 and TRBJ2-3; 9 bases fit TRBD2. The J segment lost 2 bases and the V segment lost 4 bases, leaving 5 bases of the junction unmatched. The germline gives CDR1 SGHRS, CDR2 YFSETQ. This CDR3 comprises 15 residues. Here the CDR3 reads CASSLERGATDTQYF. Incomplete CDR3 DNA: TGCGCCAGCAGCCTCGAGCGGGGGGCCACAGATACG.

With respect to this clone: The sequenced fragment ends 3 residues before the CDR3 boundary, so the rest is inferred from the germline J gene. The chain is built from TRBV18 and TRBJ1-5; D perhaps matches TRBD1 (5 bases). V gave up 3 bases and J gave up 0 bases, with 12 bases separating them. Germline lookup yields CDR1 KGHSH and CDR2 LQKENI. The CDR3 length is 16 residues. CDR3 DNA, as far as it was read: TGTGCCAGCTCACCGGTCGGGGGTTCTAGCAATCAGCCC. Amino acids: CASSPVGGSSNQP. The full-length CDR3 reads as CASSPVGGSSNQPQHF.

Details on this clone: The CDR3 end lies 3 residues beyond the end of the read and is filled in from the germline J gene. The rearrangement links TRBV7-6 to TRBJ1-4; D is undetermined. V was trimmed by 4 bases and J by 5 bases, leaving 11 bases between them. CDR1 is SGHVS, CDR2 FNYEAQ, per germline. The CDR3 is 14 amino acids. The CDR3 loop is CASSSGIRNEKLFF. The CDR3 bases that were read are TGTGCCAGCAGCTCGGGGATTCGGAATGAAAAA.

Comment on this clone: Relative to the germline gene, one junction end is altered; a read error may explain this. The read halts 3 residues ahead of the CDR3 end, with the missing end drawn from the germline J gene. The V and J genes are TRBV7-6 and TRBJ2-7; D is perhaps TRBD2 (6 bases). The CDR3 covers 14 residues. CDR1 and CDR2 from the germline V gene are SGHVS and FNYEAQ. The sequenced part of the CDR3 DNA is TGTTCCAGCTCGCGCGGGGACCCCCCGAGCGAG. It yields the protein CSSSRGDPPSE. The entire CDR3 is CSSSRGDPPSEQYF. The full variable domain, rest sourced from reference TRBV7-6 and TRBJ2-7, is GAGVSQSPRYKVTKRGQDVALRCDPISGHVSLYWYRQALGQGPEFLTYFNYEAQQDKSGLPNDRFSAERPEGSISTLTIQRTEQRDSAMYRCSSSRGDPPSEQYFGPGTRLTVT.

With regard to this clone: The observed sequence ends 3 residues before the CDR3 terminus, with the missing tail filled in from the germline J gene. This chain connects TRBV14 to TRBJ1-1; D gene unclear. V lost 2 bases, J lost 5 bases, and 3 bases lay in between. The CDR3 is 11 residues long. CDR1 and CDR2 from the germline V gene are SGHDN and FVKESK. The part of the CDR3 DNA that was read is TGTGCCAGCAGCCAAAGGACTGAA. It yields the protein CASSQRTE. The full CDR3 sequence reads CASSQRTEAFF.

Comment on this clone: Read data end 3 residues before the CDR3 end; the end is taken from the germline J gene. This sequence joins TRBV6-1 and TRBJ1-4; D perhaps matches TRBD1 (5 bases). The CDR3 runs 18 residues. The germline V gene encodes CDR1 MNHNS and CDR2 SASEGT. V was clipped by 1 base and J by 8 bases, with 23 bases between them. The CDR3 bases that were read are TGTGCCAGCAGTGAAGAGGGGCGACTCAGTGGGCGCCGAGAAAAA. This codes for CASSEEGRLSGRREK. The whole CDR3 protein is CASSEEGRLSGRREKLFF.

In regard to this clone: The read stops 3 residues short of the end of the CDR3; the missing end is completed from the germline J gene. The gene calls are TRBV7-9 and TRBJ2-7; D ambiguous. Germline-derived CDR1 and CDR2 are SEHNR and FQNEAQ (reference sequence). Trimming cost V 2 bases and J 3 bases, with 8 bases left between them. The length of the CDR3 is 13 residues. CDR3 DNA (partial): TGTGCCAGCAGCTTATCGGGTAGCTACGAG. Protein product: CASSLSGSYE. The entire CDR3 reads CASSLSGSYEQYF.

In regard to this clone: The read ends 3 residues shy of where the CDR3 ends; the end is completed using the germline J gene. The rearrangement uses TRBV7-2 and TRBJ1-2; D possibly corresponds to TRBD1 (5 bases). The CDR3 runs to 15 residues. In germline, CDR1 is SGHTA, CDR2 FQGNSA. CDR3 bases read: TGTGCCAGCAGCTTAGGAGGCGCGGGGGGATGGGAC. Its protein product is CASSLGGAGGWD. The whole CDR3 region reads CASSLGGAGGWDYTF.

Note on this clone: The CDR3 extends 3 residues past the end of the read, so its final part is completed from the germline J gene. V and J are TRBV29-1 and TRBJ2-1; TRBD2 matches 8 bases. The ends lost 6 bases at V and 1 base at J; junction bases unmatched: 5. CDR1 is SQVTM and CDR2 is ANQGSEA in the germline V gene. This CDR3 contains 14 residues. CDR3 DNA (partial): TGCAGCGTCACGACTAGCGTGTCCTACAATGAG. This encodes CSVTTSVSYNE. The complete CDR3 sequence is CSVTTSVSYNEQFF.

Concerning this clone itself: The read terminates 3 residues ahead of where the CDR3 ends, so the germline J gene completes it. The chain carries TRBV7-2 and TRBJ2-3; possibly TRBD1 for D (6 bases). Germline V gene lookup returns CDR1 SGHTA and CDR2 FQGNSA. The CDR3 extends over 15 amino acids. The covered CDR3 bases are TGTGCCAGCAGCTCATCCTCAGGGGCTCACCAGCCG. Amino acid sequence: CASSSSSGAHQP. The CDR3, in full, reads CASSSSSGAHQPQYF.

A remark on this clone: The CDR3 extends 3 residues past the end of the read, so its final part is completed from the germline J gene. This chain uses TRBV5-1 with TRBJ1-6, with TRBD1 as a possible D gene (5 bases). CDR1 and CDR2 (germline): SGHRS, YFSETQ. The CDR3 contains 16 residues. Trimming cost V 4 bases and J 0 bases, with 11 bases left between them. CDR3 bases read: TGCGCCAGCAGCCTGGATACAGGCTCCTATAATTCACCC. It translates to CASSLDTGSYNSP. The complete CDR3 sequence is CASSLDTGSYNSPLHF. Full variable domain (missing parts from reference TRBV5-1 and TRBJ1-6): KAGVTQTPRYLIKTRGQQVTLSCSPISGHRSVSWYQQTPGQGLQFLFEYFSETQRNKGNFPGRFSGRQFSNSRSEMNVSTLELGDSALYLCASSLDTGSYNSPLHFGNGTRLTVT.

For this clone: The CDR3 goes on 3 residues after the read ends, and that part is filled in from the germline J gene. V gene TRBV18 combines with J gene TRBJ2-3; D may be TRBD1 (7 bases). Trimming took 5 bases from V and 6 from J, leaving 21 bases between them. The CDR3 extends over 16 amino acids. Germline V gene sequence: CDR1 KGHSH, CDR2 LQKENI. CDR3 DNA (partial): TGTGCCAGCTCAGCACAAACCGCGACAGGGACTGATACG. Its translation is CASSAQTATGTDT. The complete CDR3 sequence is CASSAQTATGTDTQYF.

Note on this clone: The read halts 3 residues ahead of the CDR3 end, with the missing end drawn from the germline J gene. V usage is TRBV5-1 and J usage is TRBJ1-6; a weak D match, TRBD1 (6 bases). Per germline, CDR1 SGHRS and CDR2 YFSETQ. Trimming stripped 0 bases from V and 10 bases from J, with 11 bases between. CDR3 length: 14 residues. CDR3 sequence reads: CASSLAGVVSPLHF. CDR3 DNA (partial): TGCGCCAGCAGCTTGGCAGGGGTGGTCTCACCC.

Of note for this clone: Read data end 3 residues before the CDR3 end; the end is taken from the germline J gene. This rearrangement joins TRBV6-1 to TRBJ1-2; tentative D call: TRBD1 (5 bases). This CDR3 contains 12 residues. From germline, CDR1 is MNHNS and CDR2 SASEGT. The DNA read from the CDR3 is TGTGCCAGCAGTGACAGGGATCGGGGC. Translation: CASSDRDRG. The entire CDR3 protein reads CASSDRDRGYTF.